This passage covers 11 T cell receptor beta chains from one sample sequenced in a study of blood T cell repertoires in COVID-19. Libraries were prepared by immunoSEQ multiplex PCR; TCRdb keeps only in-frame clonotypes and omits some of them. The table shows fewer than 200,000 clones, with around 80% occurring only once. Specimen: PBMCs or T cells enriched from blood (not recorded which). Receptor source: a man in his forties or fifties who had recovered from COVID-19.

The chain recombines TRBV14 with TRBJ1-2, with 10 bases fitting TRBD1. In germline, CDR1 is SGHDN, CDR2 FVKESK. CDR3 length equals 16 residues. J gave up 4 bases and V 2 bases, and 7 bases lay outside the gene matches. The CDR3 DNA follows: TGTGCCAGCAGCCAACAGGGGGACAGGGGTATCTATGGCTACACCTTC. Translated, it gives CASSQQGDRGIYGYTF. Based on the CDR3 plus reference TRBV14 and TRBJ1-2, the full variable domain is EAGVTQFPSHSVIEKGQTVTLRCDPISGHDNLYWYRRVMGKEIKFLLHFVKESKQDESGMPNNRFLAERTGGTYSTLKVQPAELEDSGVYFCASSQQGDRGIYGYTFGSGTRLTVV.

The genes are TRBV5-5 and TRBJ2-1, with D perhaps TRBD1 (6 bases). There are 15 residues in the CDR3. V was clipped by 2 bases and J by 2 bases, with 11 bases between them. Germline lookup yields CDR1 SGHKS and CDR2 YYEKEE (reference sequence). The CDR3 sequence: CASSFRDTTYNEQFF. DNA for the CDR3: TGTGCCAGCAGCTTTAGGGACACAACCTACAATGAGCAGTTCTTC.

This chain connects TRBV15 to TRBJ2-1; 11 bases are a match to TRBD2. Per germline, CDR1 LNHNV and CDR2 YYDKDF (reference sequence). Trimming removed 1 base from V and 10 bases from J; junction bases left unmatched: 6. The CDR3 loop spans 15 amino acids. CDR3 in amino acids: CATSRASGTSGEQFF. The CDR3 DNA reads TGTGCCACCAGCAGAGCCTCCGGGACTAGCGGCGAGCAGTTCTTC. The complete variable domain, with remaining parts taken from reference TRBV15 and TRBJ2-1, reads DAMVIQNPRYQVTQFGKPVTLSCSQTLNHNVMYWYQQKSSQAPKLLFHYYDKDFNNEADTPDNFQSRRPNTSFCFLDIRSPGLGDTAMYLCATSRASGTSGEQFFGPGTRLTVL.

CDR3 bases: TGTGCCAGTAGTCTCAACAGGTTTCCCTACGAGCAGTACTTC. This sequence encodes CASSLNRFPYEQYF. J is TRBJ2-7 and V is TRBV19, with TRBD1 as a possible D gene (5 bases). Trimming cost V 5 bases and J 2 bases, with 13 bases left between them. CDR1 and CDR2 from the germline V gene are LNHDA and SQIVND (reference sequence). The CDR3 consists of 14 residues.

The chain uses TRBV19 and TRBJ2-5; perhaps TRBD1 as D (5 bases). Germline V CDR1 and CDR2: LNHDA, SQIVND (reference sequence). The CDR3 has 13 residues. V was cut by 3 bases and J by 5 bases, with 10 bases left in between. The CDR3 nucleotides read TGTGCCAGTAGTATGAAAGGGGTTGAGACCCAGTACTTC. It codes for CASSMKGVETQYF.

The gene calls are TRBV4-2 and TRBJ1-1; D remains ambiguous. Trimming stripped 1 base from V and 0 bases from J, with 9 bases between. The CDR3 is 15 residues long. Germline V gene sequence: CDR1 LGHNA, CDR2 YNFKEQ. Here the CDR3 DNA reads TGTGCCAGCAGCCAAGCAGAGGTCATGAACACTGAAGCTTTCTTT. Translated: CASSQAEVMNTEAFF.

This clone appeared a few times. V and J are TRBV4-1 and TRBJ1-2; D is uncertain. This CDR3 is built from 16 residues. Germline V gene sequence: CDR1 MGHRA, CDR2 YSYEKL. Trimming cost V 2 bases and J 4 bases, with 17 bases left between them. The CDR3 DNA reads as TGCGCCAGCAGCCAACCCGATAGACTCAATTTCTATGGCTACACCTTC. Protein product: CASSQPDRLNFYGYTF.

The rearrangement joins TRBV6-5 to TRBJ2-3, with 9 nucleotides matching TRBD2. After removal of 6 bases from V and 0 bases from J, the junction contained 4 bases not matched to a gene. Germline CDR1 and CDR2: MNHEY and SVGAGI. This CDR3 is built from 15 residues. The DNA for the CDR3 is TGTGCCAGCAGCCTGCTAGCGGGGAGCACAGATACGCAGTATTTT. This translates into CASSLLAGSTDTQYF.

This clone was seen once. The genes are TRBV12-3 or TRBV12-4 and TRBJ1-2, with D perhaps matching TRBD1 (5 bases). The CDR3 length is 13 residues. V was cut by 5 bases and J by 5 bases, with 12 bases left in between. CDR3 DNA sequence: TGTGCCAGCAGTCCGACCGGGGGGTATGGCTACACCTTC. This sequence encodes CASSPTGGYGYTF.

This clone has a single count. The rearrangement joins TRBV19 to TRBJ1-2; 7 nucleotides line up with TRBD1. The CDR3 contains 15 residues. Trimming at V came to 7 bases and at J to 8 bases, leaving 16 bases not matched to a gene. The germline V gene has CDR1 LNHDA and CDR2 SQIVND (reference sequence). CDR3 bases: TGTGCCAGTATCGAACAGGGGCGTAAGGCGGGCGGCTACACCTTC. It yields the protein CASIEQGRKAGGYTF.

This sequence joins TRBV19 and TRBJ1-4; D possibly corresponds to TRBD1 (5 bases). Trimming stripped 4 bases from V and 2 bases from J, with 11 bases between. CDR1 is LNHDA, CDR2 SQIVND, per germline (reference sequence). This CDR3 has 15 residues. CDR3 coding DNA: TGTGCCAGTAGTACGCAGGGTTTGACTAATGAAAAACTGTTTTTT. Protein sequence: CASSTQGLTNEKLFF.